These T cell receptor beta chains were read from a single sample in a study of response to subunit inactivated influenza vaccine. TCRdb independently ran MiXCR on the RT-PCR reads; one entry per CDR3 protein. The table lists a few hundred thousand distinct CDR3 sequences, around a fifth of them singletons. The sample in question was PBMCs from blood, obtained roughly 20 months after vaccination. The receptor set was obtained from a man between 50 and 69 years old who received an inactivated influenza vaccine. Each CDR3 is given with its conserved first and last residue. The order of the fields is V gene, J gene, CDR3 length, CDR3 protein.

>TRBV28|TRBJ2-2|16
CASSLVAGGFTGELFF
>TRBV5-1|TRBJ1-4|16
CASSYGSPATNEKLFF
>TRBV28|TRBJ1-2|12
CASRDRGFGYTF
>TRBV18|TRBJ2-5|13
CASSPRQQETQYF
>TRBV7-2|TRBJ1-6|13
CASSLSQNSPLHF
>TRBV29-1|TRBJ2-7|13
CSVVLGKRYQQYF
>TRBV7-2|TRBJ1-4|15
CASSPRPNQNEKLFF
>TRBV5-1|TRBJ2-5|15
CASSAASGLQETQYF
>TRBV19|TRBJ1-4|11
CASTGGEKLFF
>TRBV13|TRBJ1-1|12
CASRGLYTEAFF
>TRBV19|TRBJ1-1|16
CASSIDGRGGGTEAFF
>TRBV11-2|TRBJ2-3|13
CASSLHTADTQYF
>TRBV12-3/TRBV12-4|TRBJ1-1|15
CASRHTGSGGTEAFF
>TRBV27|TRBJ1-5|13
CAGQDYSNQPQHF
>TRBV12-3/TRBV12-4|TRBJ1-1|12
CASSLLRTEAFF
>TRBV11-3|TRBJ2-3|14
CASSLAASTDMQYF